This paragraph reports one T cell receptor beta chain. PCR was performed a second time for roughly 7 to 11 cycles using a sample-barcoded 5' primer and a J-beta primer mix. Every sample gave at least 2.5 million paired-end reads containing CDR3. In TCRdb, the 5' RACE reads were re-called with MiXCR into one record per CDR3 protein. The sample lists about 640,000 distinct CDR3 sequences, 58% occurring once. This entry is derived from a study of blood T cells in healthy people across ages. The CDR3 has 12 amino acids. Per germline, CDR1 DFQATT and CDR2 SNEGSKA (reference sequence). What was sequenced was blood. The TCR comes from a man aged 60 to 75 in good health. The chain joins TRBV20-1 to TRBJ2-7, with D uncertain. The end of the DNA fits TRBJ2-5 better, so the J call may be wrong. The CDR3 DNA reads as TGCAGTGCTAGCGTCAATGGGGAGACCCAGTACTTC. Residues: CSASVNGETQYF.